This record covers a single T cell receptor (beta chain). This clonotype was counted ten times or more. No cognate antigen has been identified for it. No much larger clonotype is one base removed from it; base qualities were not supplied. This sample stems from a study of beta chain bispecific antibodies for T cell cancers (dated by TCRdb to about 2021). As for the study more broadly: Healthy donor T cells were cocultured with T cell leukemia lines and bispecific antibodies, and TRBV sequencing of the surviving cells was then used to measure how much each TRBV family was depleted. Surface TRBV12 (TRBV12-3) was expressed on Jurkat cells, and surface TRBV5-5 was expressed on HPB-ALL cells.

T cells were expanded from blood mononuclear cells for 2 to 4 days using either anti-CD3 antibody OKT3 or CD3/CD28 Dynabeads. The expanded T cells were grown in RPMI 1640 containing around 9.9% fetal bovine serum, recombinant human IL-2 (around 91 IU/ml) and IL-7 (5 ng/ml). For cocultures, 50,000 or so normal T cells were combined with 50,000 or so target cells and bispecific antibody in approximately 110 ul and incubated for 15 to 20 hours at 37 degrees C. Every bispecific antibody was made of two single-chain variable fragments expressed in a single-chain diabody format with a His tag. Healthy human donors supplied the effector T cells, with peripheral blood mononuclear cells isolated from leukapheresis samples using Ficoll density gradient centrifugation. Overall study outcomes, separate from this receptor: Every sequenced sample contained a mix of leukemia cell line cells and normal T cells, and most targeted TRBV signal came from the leukemia cells rather than from the normal T cells. Cross-reactivity of the anti-TRBV5-5 antibody with TRBV5-6 was attributed to high sequence similarity between the two genes.

The junction shows trimming of 10 bases on V and 6 bases on J, plus 18 bases between the germline ends. From its cysteine to its phenylalanine, the CDR3 spans 13 amino acids. The kept DNA is CDR3 alone, 39 bases in frame from the first base. For CDR1 and CDR2, the germline V gene (reference sequence) lists LNHDA and SQIVND. The libraries included unique molecular identifier barcodes, and the barcodes were used to quantify clonotypes. Qiagen AllPrep DNA/RNA Micro kits were used to isolate total RNA, and an Agilent TapeStation was used to check RNA quality. TCR beta libraries were built by 5' RACE: cDNA synthesis followed by two PCR steps using TCR beta constant-region gene-specific primers. TCR beta libraries were sequenced on an Illumina MiSeq platform. The study's processing was this. MIGEC, MiXCR and VDJtools were used to process the reads. Clonotype frequency was computed as the clonotype's share of unique molecular identifiers among all unique molecular identifiers in the sample. Nonfunctional TRBV genes classified in IMGT as pseudogenes or open reading frames, for example TRBV1, TRBV12-1 and TRBV21, were left out. The public reads were reanalyzed by TCRdb: fastp trimming at Q25, MiXCR alignment, in-frame beta chains only. Identical CDR3 proteins give one entry, which carries the most common genes and DNA. The V and J calls were not made by the authors but by TCRdb's processing. The sample yields about 17,000 distinct CDR3 sequences; approximately 2.2% were counted once. The ten largest clones represent 6.9% of the sample.

The specimen was healthy donor T cells cultured with leukemia cells. This clonotype was obtained from a human donor in good health. Some clones in this sample may be carry-over from other donors' samples. This sequence uses TRBV19 and TRBJ1-1; the D segment could be TRBD1, given 6 matching bases. Here is the DNA: TGTGCCACCCGAAGGGGGGTTGGCTCTGAAGCTTTCTTT. Its coded protein is CATRRGVGSEAFF.